One and the same sample provided the 18 T cell receptor beta chains below, sequenced in a study of Ad26.COV2.S vaccination and SARS-CoV-2 variants. The table came from immunoSEQ multiplex PCR; TCRdb's copy has only in-frame clones and leaves some out. Among about 440,000 clones listed, about nine tenths were seen once. The sample's treatment: around 19 received Ad26.COV2.S at low or high dose, single or two shots; about 5 received placebo; per-sample allocation not given. Sampling took place 63 days after the first vaccine or placebo injection. The sequenced sample was peripheral blood, obtained in a trial of Ad26.COV2.S vaccine versus placebo. These TCRs come from a person aged 18-65 years who received the Ad26.COV2.S COVID-19 vaccine or a placebo.

This CDR3 is CASGRGVDEQYF. Written as DNA, the CDR3 is TGTGCCAGCGGGAGGGGCGTAGACGAGCAGTACTTC. This sequence joins TRBV7-9 and TRBJ2-7; 7 nucleotides agree with TRBD2. Per the germline V gene, CDR1 is SEHNR and CDR2 is FQNEAQ (reference sequence). V shed 8 bases and J 5 bases; nucleotides not matched to a gene: 6. This CDR3 has 12 residues.

There are a few counts of this clone. V is TRBV7-3 and J is TRBJ2-7; 8 nucleotides line up with TRBD1. Germline V CDR1 and CDR2: SGHTA, FQGTGA. CDR3 length equals 14 residues. V shed 3 bases, J shed 0 bases, and the junction held 1 base outside the gene matches. CDR3 region: CASSFTGGSYEQYF. CDR3 nucleotides: TGTGCCAGCAGCTTCACAGGGGGCTCCTACGAGCAGTACTTC.

V and J are TRBV18 and TRBJ2-6, with D hard to call. The CDR3 extends over 15 amino acids. Germline CDR1 reads KGHSH; CDR2 reads LQKENI. V was cut by 0 bases and J by 0 bases, with 3 bases left in between. The CDR3 is CASSPPHSGANVLTF. As DNA, the CDR3 is TGTGCCAGCTCACCACCCCACTCTGGGGCCAACGTCCTGACTTTC.

About this clone itself: Distinct nucleotide sequences in the sample also encode this CDR3. The chain employs TRBV29-1 and TRBJ2-7, with TRBD1 identical over 9 bases. The CDR3 is made up of 12 amino acids. With V trimmed by 4 bases and J by 2 bases, 0 bases remained unmatched. CDR1 and CDR2 from the germline V gene are SQVTM and ANQGSEA. The CDR3 here is CSVGQGAYEQYF. Written as DNA, the CDR3 is TGCAGCGTTGGACAGGGGGCCTACGAGCAGTACTTC.

This sequence joins TRBV19 and TRBJ2-7; the D call may be TRBD1 or TRBD2 (5 bases each). The V and J ends lost 5 bases and 4 bases respectively, with 18 bases between them. CDR1 and CDR2 (germline): LNHDA, SQIVND (reference sequence). The CDR3 has 15 residues. CDR3 in amino acids: CASSQAGAADYEQYF. CDR3 nucleotides: TGTGCCAGTAGTCAAGCCGGGGCCGCGGATTACGAGCAGTACTTC.

This chain joins TRBV24-1 and TRBJ2-2; D remains unclear. From germline, CDR1 is KGHDR and CDR2 SFDVKD. The CDR3 sequence is 13 residues long. V lost 3 bases and J lost 3, with 4 bases in between. The CDR3 nucleotides read TGTGCCACCAGTGATCCTGACACCGGGGAGCTGTTTTTT. The encoded protein is CATSDPDTGELFF.

The rearrangement joins TRBV3-1 (or the pseudogene TRBV3-2) to TRBJ1-1; 10 positions agree with TRBD1. The CDR3 is 14 residues long. J gave up 3 bases and V 4 bases, and 2 bases lay outside the gene matches. Germline CDR1 LGHDT, CDR2 YNNKEL (reference sequence). The CDR3 loop is CASSPGQGYTEAFF. In DNA, the CDR3 is TGTGCCAGCAGCCCGGGACAGGGGTACACTGAAGCTTTCTTT.

The chain has TRBV5-6 and TRBJ2-2; D perhaps matches TRBD2 (6 bases). The CDR3 spans 16 residues. Germline CDR1 reads SGHDT; CDR2 reads YYEEEE. Trimming pared 0 bases from V and 4 bases from J, leaving 13 bases between. CDR3 bases: TGTGCCAGCAGCTTGGGGAGGGGTGGATTCACCGGGGAGCTGTTTTTT. Its translation: CASSLGRGGFTGELFF.

The rearrangement links TRBV5-6 to TRBJ2-5, with a weak D call TRBD1 (6 bases). The ends were cut back, 0 bases at V and 4 bases at J, with 16 bases in the middle. Looked up from germline, CDR1 is SGHDT and CDR2 is YYEEEE. This CDR3 is built from 16 residues. The CDR3 loop is CASSLATSRRGETQYF. As DNA, the CDR3 is TGTGCCAGCAGCTTGGCCACCAGTCGCAGGGGAGAGACCCAGTACTTC.

The CDR3 region is CASSFWGTGNLDTQYF. CDR3 coding DNA: TGCGCCAGCAGCTTTTGGGGGACAGGGAATCTAGATACGCAGTATTTT. The chain is built from TRBV5-1 and TRBJ2-3; the match to TRBD1 covers 9 bases. Unmatched junction bases numbered 9, after V lost 2 bases and J lost 5 bases. The CDR3 is 16 amino acids. Per the germline V gene, CDR1 is SGHRS and CDR2 is YFSETQ.

V gene TRBV5-1 combines with J gene TRBJ1-4; D is uncertain. CDR1 and CDR2 from the germline V gene are SGHRS and YFSETQ. V was trimmed by 4 bases and J by 7 bases, leaving 17 bases between them. CDR3 length equals 15 residues. CDR3 region: CASSPLHEAGEKLFF. Written as DNA, the CDR3 is TGCGCCAGCAGCCCTCTCCACGAAGCTGGTGAAAAACTGTTTTTT.

This sequence joins TRBV10-3 and TRBJ2-1, with TRBD2 matching over 7 bases. Germline V gene data show CDR1 as ENHRY and CDR2 as SYGVKD. V shed 10 bases and J 10 bases; nucleotides not matched to a gene: 13. The CDR3 is 13 amino acids. CDR3 bases: TGTGCCACCCAGGTGGCGGGAGTTGAGGAGCAGTTCTTC. Residues: CATQVAGVEEQFF.

The J gene is TRBJ2-1, the V gene TRBV7-3; either TRBD1 or TRBD2 may supply D (6 bases each). Germline V CDR1 and CDR2: SGHTA, FQGTGA. V lost 1 base and J lost 9, with 10 bases in between. The CDR3 consists of 13 residues. Here the CDR3 reads CASSLSGGGEQFF. Written as DNA, the CDR3 is TGTGCCAGCAGCTTAAGTGGAGGGGGTGAGCAGTTCTTC.

This clone was found a few times. The V gene is TRBV7-9, the J gene TRBJ2-1, with 9 nucleotides matching TRBD2. J was trimmed by 7 bases and V by 3 bases; bases with no gene match: 7. The V gene's germline CDR1 is SEHNR and CDR2 FQNEAQ (reference sequence). This CDR3 is 15 amino acids long. DNA of the CDR3: TGTGCCAGCAGCTTCGGTAGCGGGAGAGGTAATGAGCAGTTCTTC. Protein sequence: CASSFGSGRGNEQFF. Variable domain in full (rest from reference TRBV7-9 and TRBJ2-1): DTGVSQNPRHKITKRGQNVTFRCDPISEHNRLYWYRQTLGQGPEFLTYFQNEAQLEKSRLLSDRFSAERPKGSFSTLEIQRTEQGDSAMYLCASSFGSGRGNEQFFGPGTRLTVL.

The chain carries TRBV29-1 and TRBJ2-3; D is undetermined. Trimming stripped 7 bases from V and 0 bases from J, with 17 bases between. CDR3 length: 15 amino acids. Germline-derived CDR1 and CDR2 are SQVTM and ANQGSEA. The CDR3 protein is CSAMPTGPSTDTQYF. The CDR3 region has the DNA TGCAGCGCCATGCCCACTGGGCCTAGCACAGATACGCAGTATTTT.

The chain couples TRBV4-1 to TRBJ2-1; no clear D gene. The germline V gene encodes CDR1 MGHRA and CDR2 YSYEKL. The CDR3 has 13 residues. The ends were cut back, 0 bases at V and 11 bases at J, with 11 bases in the middle. This CDR3 reads CASSQDLGRQQFF. The CDR3 DNA reads as TGCGCCAGCAGCCAAGATTTAGGAAGGCAGCAGTTCTTC.

The rearrangement links TRBV4-2 to TRBJ2-1; 7 nucleotides match TRBD2. The CDR3 has 13 amino acids. Unmatched junction bases numbered 7, after V lost 4 bases and J lost 10 bases. From germline, CDR1 is LGHNA and CDR2 YNFKEQ. The CDR3 coding sequence is TGTGCCAGCAGCCCAAAGCCGACTAGCGAGCAGTTCTTC. Translating it yields CASSPKPTSEQFF.

As to this clone: Different DNA sequences within this sample yield the same CDR3. The chain links TRBV2 to TRBJ2-7, with D maybe TRBD1 (6 bases). Germline loops: CDR1 SNHLY, CDR2 FYNNEI. The CDR3 has 12 amino acids. Trimming cost V 8 bases and J 1 base, with 9 bases left between them. The CDR3 loop is CASGGGSYEQYF. The CDR3 DNA reads as TGTGCCAGCGGGGGCGGTTCCTACGAGCAGTACTTC.